The 23 T cell receptor beta chains in this list originate from one sample, sequenced in a study of shared clonotypes between healthy human individuals. In the naive CD8 group, cells lacked CD45RO and were positively selected for CCR7, so terminally differentiated effector memory CD45RA+ cells were left out. TCRdb's copy holds only in-frame clones and misses some; the assay was immunoSEQ multiplex PCR. The sample includes roughly 890,000 clones, over 90% of them seen just once. Sequenced material: naive CD8+ T cells sorted from blood. Source of these receptors: a man aged 25 to 45 in good health.

V is TRBV2 and J is TRBJ2-7; D uncertain. The ends were cut back, 3 bases at V and 0 bases at J, with 9 bases in the middle. The CDR3 extends over 14 amino acids. Germline CDR1 is SNHLY and CDR2 is FYNNEI. CDR3 in amino acids: CASSDFGSSYEQYF. In nucleotides, the CDR3 is TGTGCCAGCAGTGACTTCGGCAGCTCCTACGAGCAGTACTTC. Together with reference TRBV2 and TRBJ2-7, the CDR3 gives the full variable domain: EPEVTQTPSHQVTQMGQEVILRCVPISNHLYFYWYRQILGQKVEFLVSFYNNEISEKSEIFDDQFSVERPDGSNFTLKIRSTKLEDSAMYFCASSDFGSSYEQYFGPGTRLTVT.

The chain uses TRBV5-6 and TRBJ2-7; D remains ambiguous. In germline, CDR1 is SGHDT, CDR2 YYEEEE. V was pared by 2 bases and J by 0 bases, with 9 bases between. The CDR3 covers 14 residues. The CDR3 region has the DNA TGTGCCAGCAGCTTCCAGGAAAACTCCTACGAGCAGTACTTC. It is translated as CASSFQENSYEQYF.

The chain joins TRBV4-3 to TRBJ1-1; no reliable D call. This CDR3 has 15 amino acids. Germline CDR1 and CDR2: LGHNA and YSLEER. Trimming removed 4 bases from V and 0 bases from J, with 12 bases in between. CDR3 sequence (DNA): TGCGCCAGCAGCCCCTCAATAGGGATGAACACTGAAGCTTTCTTT. Its protein is CASSPSIGMNTEAFF.

The chain links TRBV6-5 to TRBJ1-1; D unresolved. V was trimmed by 4 bases and J by 5 bases, leaving 17 bases between them. The CDR3 runs 15 residues. Germline CDR1 and CDR2: MNHEY and SVGAGI. The CDR3: CASSSPTGPPTEAFF. CDR3 nucleotides: TGTGCCAGCAGTTCCCCGACCGGACCCCCTACTGAAGCTTTCTTT.

This chain connects TRBV15 to TRBJ2-7, with 10 bases lining up with TRBD1. The CDR3 extends over 14 amino acids. V was pared by 5 bases and J by 7 bases, with 8 bases of the junction left unmatched. The V gene's germline CDR1 is LNHNV and CDR2 YYDKDF (reference sequence). CDR3 region: CATSRDRGLSEQYF. The CDR3 DNA follows: TGTGCCACCAGCCGGGACAGGGGCCTCTCGGAGCAGTACTTC.

This clone was seen a handful of times. The chain has TRBV7-6 and TRBJ2-3, with 7 bases identical to TRBD2. V dropped 8 bases and J dropped 1; count of bases not matched to a gene: 6. CDR1 SGHVS and CDR2 FNYEAQ come from the germline V gene. The CDR3 sequence is 14 residues long. This chain's CDR3 is CASGAGSGTDTQYF. The CDR3 region has the DNA TGTGCCAGCGGAGCGGGATCTGGCACAGATACGCAGTATTTT.

This clone was counted a single time. This chain links TRBV7-2 with TRBJ2-1; 8 bases line up with TRBD1. Germline-derived CDR1 and CDR2 are SGHTA and FQGNSA. The junction had 10 bases not matched to a gene; V was cut back by 7 bases and J by 8 bases. CDR3 size: 14 residues. The CDR3 region has the DNA TGTGCCAGCACCCTGGGGCAGGGGGCCTATGAGCAGTTCTTC. Its translation is CASTLGQGAYEQFF.

This sequence joins TRBV29-1 and TRBJ2-1, with TRBD2 matching over 14 bases. After removal of 3 bases from V and 8 bases from J, the junction contained 0 bases not matched to a gene. CDR1 SQVTM and CDR2 ANQGSEA come from the germline V gene. The CDR3 length is 13 residues. The CDR3 coding sequence is TGCAGCGTTGAGGGACTAGCGGGAGATGAGCAGTTCTTC. Protein product: CSVEGLAGDEQFF.

This chain links TRBV6-5 with TRBJ2-1; 10 nucleotides align to TRBD2. Germline CDR1 is MNHEY and CDR2 is SVGAGI. V dropped 4 bases and J dropped 5; count of bases not matched to a gene: 8. The CDR3 has 16 residues. The CDR3 region is CASSSLAGGLNNEQFF. The CDR3 DNA reads as TGTGCCAGCAGTTCGTTAGCGGGAGGACTAAACAATGAGCAGTTCTTC.

V and J are TRBV6-5 and TRBJ1-5; D is perhaps TRBD1 (6 bases). V shed 5 bases and J shed 6 bases, with 11 bases lying between them. CDR1 and CDR2 from the germline V gene are MNHEY and SVGAGI. CDR3 length: 13 residues. CDR3 in DNA: TGTGCCAGCAGTCAGGGGAGTGTTCAGCCCCAGCATTTT. It specifies CASSQGSVQPQHF.

The J gene is TRBJ2-7, the V gene TRBV10-2, with D perhaps matching TRBD1 (6 bases). Trimming left V 7 bases short and J 0 bases short, with 13 bases between. The CDR3 covers 14 residues. CDR1 is WSHSY and CDR2 is SAAADI in the germline V gene. DNA for the CDR3: TGCGCCAGCATGGGCTGGGGGCTCTCCTACGAGCAGTACTTC. This codes for CASMGWGLSYEQYF.

The chain couples TRBV11-2 to TRBJ2-2, with D possibly TRBD2 on 6 matching bases. This CDR3 spans 14 amino acids. The germline V and J ends were trimmed by 5 bases and 3 bases, with 10 bases remaining between them. Germline V gene sequence: CDR1 SGHAT, CDR2 FQNNGV. In DNA form, the CDR3 reads TGTGCCAGCAGCCTACTAGCCTACACCGGGGAGCTGTTTTTT. As protein: CASSLLAYTGELFF.

This clone showed up just once. This chain connects TRBV27 to TRBJ1-5, with a weak D call TRBD1 (5 bases). Germline V gene data show CDR1 as MNHEY and CDR2 as SMNVEV (reference sequence). Trimming took off 5 bases at V and 3 bases at J, with 8 bases between the two ends. The CDR3 loop spans 13 amino acids. CDR3 sequence reads: CASSAGYNQPQHF. DNA of the CDR3: TGTGCCAGCAGTGCAGGGTACAATCAGCCCCAGCATTTT.

The V and J genes are TRBV4-1 and TRBJ2-5, with D perhaps TRBD1 (6 bases). The CDR3 runs 15 residues. The germline V gene has CDR1 MGHRA and CDR2 YSYEKL. The V end lost 3 bases, the J end lost 5 bases, and 16 bases lay between the germline ends. The CDR3 DNA sequence: TGCGCCAGCAGCCAGGTAACAACAGGGTCGGAGACCCAGTACTTC. It yields the protein CASSQVTTGSETQYF.

The chain carries TRBV4-1 and TRBJ2-7, with TRBD2 matching over 8 bases. V was clipped by 3 bases and J by 7 bases; unmatched bases: 8. Germline lookup yields CDR1 MGHRA and CDR2 YSYEKL. The CDR3 runs 14 residues. The CDR3 loop is CASSQDSGSFEQYF. CDR3 DNA: TGCGCCAGCAGCCAGGACAGCGGGAGTTTTGAGCAGTACTTC.

The rearrangement links TRBV29-1 to TRBJ2-7; maybe TRBD1 (6 bases). With 6 bases removed from V and 4 bases from J, the gap between germline ends came to 10 bases. The CDR3 extends over 11 amino acids. CDR1 is SQVTM, CDR2 ANQGSEA, per germline. DNA for the CDR3: TGCAGCGTACGACAGGATTACGAGCAGTACTTC. It codes for CSVRQDYEQYF.

This clone showed up just once. The chain joins TRBV25-1 to TRBJ2-5, with D hard to call. CDR1 is MGHDK, CDR2 SYGVNS, per germline. This CDR3 spans 14 amino acids. Trimming took 1 base from V and 1 from J, leaving 7 bases between them. CDR3 sequence (DNA): TGTGCCAGCAGTGAATTAGGAACCCAAGAGACCCAGTACTTC. Amino acids: CASSELGTQETQYF. Full variable domain (missing parts from reference TRBV25-1 and TRBJ2-5): EADIYQTPRYLVIGTGKKITLECSQTMGHDKMYWYQQDPGMELHLIHYSYGVNSTEKGDLSSESTVSRIRTEHFPLTLESARPSHTSQYLCASSELGTQETQYFGPGTRLLVL.

As concerns this clone: This sample also contains other DNA sequences that code for the same CDR3. V and J are TRBV7-9 and TRBJ1-1, with D maybe TRBD1 (5 bases). There are 12 residues in the CDR3. Germline-derived CDR1 and CDR2 are SEHNR and FQNEAQ (reference sequence). Trimming took 5 bases from V and 4 from J, leaving 8 bases between them. The CDR3 protein is CASSPQGTEAFF. The CDR3 DNA reads as TGTGCCAGCAGCCCCCAGGGCACTGAAGCTTTCTTT.

This clone was seen only once. The J gene is TRBJ2-1, the V gene TRBV27, with D perhaps assigned TRBD1 or TRBD2 (5 bases each). Between the trimmed V and J ends, which lost 4 bases and 5 bases, there was a span of 15 bases. The CDR3 length is 15 residues. CDR1 is MNHEY, CDR2 SMNVEV, per germline (reference sequence). The CDR3 DNA sequence: TGTGCCAGCAGTTATCAAATAGGGACCAACAATGAGCAGTTCTTC. Translating gives CASSYQIGTNNEQFF.

The chain carries TRBV6-1 and TRBJ2-7; 9 nucleotides line up with TRBD1. J gave up 9 bases and V 1 base, and 4 bases lay outside the gene matches. CDR3 length: 13 residues. Germline V gene sequence: CDR1 MNHNS, CDR2 SASEGT. DNA of the CDR3: TGTGCCAGCAGTGAAGTCTTGGGACAGGGGCAGTACTTC. It specifies CASSEVLGQGQYF.

This CDR3 reads CASSVGYSNQPQHF. In nucleotides, the CDR3 is TGTGCCAGTAGTGTTGGTTATAGCAATCAGCCCCAGCATTTT. The genes are TRBV19 and TRBJ1-5; D is unclear. The CDR3 totals 14 residues. V was cut by 5 bases and J by 0 bases, with 8 bases left in between. Germline V gene lookup returns CDR1 LNHDA and CDR2 SQIVND (reference sequence).

The chain uses TRBV4-2 and TRBJ1-5; D might be TRBD1 (6 bases). There are 18 residues in the CDR3. Germline CDR1 and CDR2: LGHNA and YNFKEQ. Deletions cut 0 bases from V and 1 base from J, with 16 bases between. This chain's CDR3 is CASSQDLVGAGSNQPQHF. CDR3 nucleotides: TGTGCCAGCAGCCAAGATTTGGTGGGGGCCGGGAGCAATCAGCCCCAGCATTTT.

V and J are TRBV27 and TRBJ2-7; D perhaps matches TRBD1 (6 bases). This CDR3 comprises 13 residues. The V end lost 2 bases, the J end lost 6 bases, and 11 bases lay between the germline ends. Germline V gives CDR1 MNHEY, CDR2 SMNVEV (reference sequence). This CDR3 is CASSLGGPSEQYF. The CDR3 coding sequence is TGTGCCAGCAGTTTAGGGGGCCCCAGCGAGCAGTACTTC.